This is a list of T cell receptor beta chains from one sample in a study of Ad26.COV2.S vaccination and SARS-CoV-2 variants. The protocol was immunoSEQ multiplex PCR, while the TCRdb copy is restricted to in-frame clones and leaves out a portion. The sample gives more than 300,000 clones, around 89% of which show up once; around 6.6% is in the top ten. The source material was peripheral blood, sampled in a trial of Ad26.COV2.S vaccine versus placebo. Receptors originate from a person aged 18-65 years who received the Ad26.COV2.S COVID-19 vaccine or a placebo. CDR3s include the opening cysteine and the closing phenylalanine or tryptophan. The D gene is left open where the match is weak. Size tells how often a clone was seen (once, few, many) or the class of an expanded clone, and some rows leave it out.

clone size: -
D gene: TRBD1
J gene: TRBJ2-7
V gene: TRBV19
CDR3 protein: CASSITTGVSEQYF
CDR3 DNA: TGTGCCAGTAGTATAACGACAGGGGTTAGCGAGCAGTACTTC

clone size: -
D gene: -
J gene: TRBJ2-6
V gene: TRBV9
CDR3 protein: CASSVSRPGANVLTF
CDR3 DNA: TGTGCCAGCAGCGTATCGAGGCCTGGGGCCAACGTCCTGACTTTC

clone size: -
D gene: TRBD1
J gene: TRBJ1-2
V gene: TRBV5-1
CDR3 protein: CASSRTPGQVYGYTF
CDR3 DNA: TGCGCCAGCAGCCGAACTCCGGGACAGGTTTATGGCTACACCTTC

clone size: -
D gene: TRBD1
J gene: TRBJ2-7
V gene: TRBV18
CDR3 protein: CASSDPGQGLSYEQYF
CDR3 DNA: TGTGCCAGCTCGGATCCGGGACAGGGCCTCTCCTACGAGCAGTACTTC

clone size: -
D gene: -
J gene: TRBJ1-2
V gene: TRBV9
CDR3 protein: CASSVDDGYGYTF
CDR3 DNA: TGTGCCAGCAGCGTAGATGACGGATATGGCTACACCTTC

clone size: -
D gene: -
J gene: TRBJ2-2
V gene: TRBV5-1
CDR3 protein: CASSLIVGNTGELFF
CDR3 DNA: TGCGCCAGCAGCTTGATCGTAGGAAACACCGGGGAGCTGTTTTTT

clone size: -
D gene: -
J gene: TRBJ1-2
V gene: TRBV7-3
CDR3 protein: CASSSQPGAGYTF
CDR3 DNA: TGTGCCAGCAGCTCCCAGCCCGGGGCTGGCTACACCTTC

clone size: -
D gene: TRBD2
J gene: TRBJ2-3
V gene: TRBV27
CDR3 protein: CASSLLSPTSGGPTDTQYF
CDR3 DNA: TGTGCCAGCAGTTTACTTTCCCCGACTAGCGGGGGCCCCACAGATACGCAGTATTTT

clone size: -
D gene: TRBD1
J gene: TRBJ1-5
V gene: TRBV5-1
CDR3 protein: CASSNSGGGQPQHF
CDR3 DNA: TGCGCCAGCAGCAATTCAGGGGGAGGTCAGCCCCAGCATTTT

clone size: -
D gene: -
J gene: TRBJ1-2
V gene: TRBV4-2
CDR3 protein: CASSQDRVLYGYTF
CDR3 DNA: TGTGCCAGCAGCCAAGACCGGGTTCTCTATGGCTACACCTTC

clone size: -
D gene: -
J gene: TRBJ1-3
V gene: TRBV2
CDR3 protein: CASSEGEGNTIYF
CDR3 DNA: TGTGCCAGCAGTGAAGGGGAAGGGAACACCATATATTTT

clone size: -
D gene: -
J gene: TRBJ1-3
V gene: TRBV19
CDR3 protein: CASSLPVAGNTIYF
CDR3 DNA: TGTGCCAGTAGCCTCCCCGTAGCCGGAAACACCATATATTTT

clone size: -
D gene: -
J gene: TRBJ1-1
V gene: TRBV18
CDR3 protein: CASSPLTEAFF
CDR3 DNA: TGTGCCAGCTCACCACTAACTGAAGCTTTCTTT

clone size: -
D gene: TRBD2
J gene: TRBJ2-1
V gene: TRBV7-2
CDR3 protein: CASSPLPGLAYNEQFF
CDR3 DNA: TGTGCCAGCAGCCCCCTCCCCGGACTAGCCTACAATGAGCAGTTCTTC

clone size: -
D gene: TRBD1
J gene: TRBJ2-7
V gene: TRBV5-5
CDR3 protein: CASSLPGQGYEQYF
CDR3 DNA: TGTGCCAGCAGCTTACCGGGACAGGGGTACGAGCAGTACTTC

clone size: -
D gene: TRBD1
J gene: TRBJ2-3
V gene: TRBV11-1
CDR3 protein: CASSLARQGTGDTQYF
CDR3 DNA: TGTGCCAGCAGCTTAGCGAGACAGGGGACTGGAGATACGCAGTATTTT

clone size: -
D gene: -
J gene: TRBJ1-3
V gene: TRBV28
CDR3 protein: CASSSAAVGNTIYF
CDR3 DNA: TGTGCCAGCAGTTCTGCCGCTGTGGGAAACACCATATATTTT

clone size: -
D gene: TRBD2
J gene: TRBJ2-4
V gene: TRBV2
CDR3 protein: CASSDTSGNKNIQYF
CDR3 DNA: TGTGCCAGCAGTGATACTAGCGGGAACAAAAACATTCAGTACTTC

clone size: once
D gene: -
J gene: TRBJ1-5
V gene: TRBV6-2/TRBV6-3
CDR3 protein: CASSTAVNRVNQPQHF
CDR3 DNA: TGTGCCAGCAGTACTGCAGTTAACAGGGTTAATCAGCCCCAGCATTTT

clone size: -
D gene: -
J gene: TRBJ2-7
V gene: TRBV7-2
CDR3 protein: CASSRVWGQYYEQYF
CDR3 DNA: TGTGCCAGCAGTCGAGTTTGGGGACAATACTACGAGCAGTACTTC

clone size: -
D gene: -
J gene: TRBJ2-7
V gene: TRBV5-6
CDR3 protein: CASSWGTTYEQYF
CDR3 DNA: TGTGCCAGCAGCTGGGGAACTACCTACGAGCAGTACTTC

clone size: -
D gene: -
J gene: TRBJ1-2
V gene: TRBV19
CDR3 protein: CASSIQGSGGYTF
CDR3 DNA: TGTGCCAGTAGTATACAGGGTAGTGGTGGCTACACCTTC

clone size: -
D gene: -
J gene: TRBJ1-4
V gene: TRBV9
CDR3 protein: CASSVYITRNQKTTNEKLFF
CDR3 DNA: TGTGCCAGCAGCGTATATATAACGCGGAACCAAAAAACAACTAATGAAAAACTGTTTTTT

clone size: once
D gene: -
J gene: TRBJ1-1
V gene: TRBV11-1
CDR3 protein: CASSFGVRSTEAFF
CDR3 DNA: TGTGCCAGCAGCTTCGGGGTGCGTTCCACTGAAGCTTTCTTT

clone size: -
D gene: -
J gene: TRBJ2-2
V gene: TRBV12-5
CDR3 protein: CASGLERTGELFF
CDR3 DNA: TGTGCTAGTGGTTTGGAAAGGACCGGGGAGCTGTTTTTT

clone size: -
D gene: TRBD1
J gene: TRBJ1-1
V gene: TRBV10-3
CDR3 protein: CAIGTGVNTEAFF
CDR3 DNA: TGTGCCATCGGGACAGGTGTAAACACTGAAGCTTTCTTT

clone size: -
D gene: -
J gene: TRBJ2-7
V gene: TRBV20-1
CDR3 protein: CSAKSMIEQYF
CDR3 DNA: TGCAGTGCTAAGAGTATGATCGAGCAGTACTTC

clone size: -
D gene: TRBD1
J gene: TRBJ2-2
V gene: TRBV7-7
CDR3 protein: CASGRGHGTGELFF
CDR3 DNA: TGTGCTAGCGGCAGGGGGCACGGCACCGGGGAGCTGTTTTTT

clone size: -
D gene: -
J gene: TRBJ2-3
V gene: TRBV13
CDR3 protein: CASSRTDTQYF
CDR3 DNA: TGTGCCAGCAGTCGCACAGATACGCAGTATTTT

clone size: -
D gene: -
J gene: TRBJ2-1
V gene: TRBV10-3
CDR3 protein: CAISSTGSEQFF
CDR3 DNA: TGTGCCATCAGTTCTACAGGGTCTGAGCAGTTCTTC

clone size: -
D gene: -
J gene: TRBJ1-2
V gene: TRBV6-6
CDR3 protein: CASSSDRNNYGYTF
CDR3 DNA: TGTGCCAGCAGTTCTGACAGGAATAACTATGGCTACACCTTC

clone size: -
D gene: -
J gene: TRBJ1-1
V gene: TRBV29-1
CDR3 protein: CSVGEMGTEAFF
CDR3 DNA: TGCAGCGTTGGGGAAATGGGCACTGAAGCTTTCTTT

clone size: -
D gene: TRBD2
J gene: TRBJ2-3
V gene: TRBV5-1
CDR3 protein: CASSYSGRNTDTQYF
CDR3 DNA: TGCGCCAGCAGCTATAGCGGGCGAAACACAGATACGCAGTATTTT

clone size: -
D gene: -
J gene: TRBJ2-7
V gene: TRBV7-7
CDR3 protein: CASSPTLTFSYEQYF
CDR3 DNA: TGTGCTAGCAGCCCGACACTTACCTTCTCCTACGAGCAGTACTTC

clone size: -
D gene: -
J gene: TRBJ2-1
V gene: TRBV15
CDR3 protein: CATSRDSYNEQFF
CDR3 DNA: TGTGCCACCAGCAGGGACAGTTACAATGAGCAGTTCTTC

clone size: -
D gene: -
J gene: TRBJ2-3
V gene: TRBV6-5
CDR3 protein: CASSPPGSQGDTQYF
CDR3 DNA: TGTGCCAGCAGTCCTCCGGGATCTCAGGGGGATACGCAGTATTTT

clone size: -
D gene: -
J gene: TRBJ2-7
V gene: TRBV5-4
CDR3 protein: CASSLAIGLSSYEQYF
CDR3 DNA: TGTGCCAGCAGCTTGGCGATAGGACTTAGCTCCTACGAGCAGTACTTC